This TCR beta chain was recovered during a study of cytomegalovirus exposure and HLA in healthy donors. Overall study findings and caveats: Presence/absence analyses assumed roughly uniform sequencing depth across donors. The majority of TCR sequences were rare, yet some public TCRs appeared in many donors.

Regarding this clone: No antigen is known for it.

The CDR3 runs 17 residues. The germline CDR1 and CDR2 sequences are MDHEN and SYDVKM. V lost 7 bases to trimming and J lost 6 bases; unmatched junction nucleotides: 16. PCR primers comprised 60 Vbeta and 13 Jbeta primers. The data were produced by immunoSEQ multiplex PCR, yet TCRdb's version contains in-frame clones alone and is incomplete. The sample lists around 150,000 clones, approximately 80% occurring once. The sequence was collected from a young man in good health and CMV-seronegative. V usage is TRBV28 and J usage is TRBJ1-5, with 9 positions matching TRBD1. Sequencing was done on a sample of PBMCs. CDR3 DNA: TGTGCCAGCACCACATTGGGGACAGGGAGGGGGGGTCAGCCCCAGCATTTT. Protein sequence: CASTTLGTGRGGQPQHF.